This TCR beta chain was observed in a study of glioma-infiltrating T cells (dated by TCRdb to about 2016). About the investigation overall: TCR alpha- and beta-chain repertoires were sequenced from glioma tissue, non-neoplastic brain tissue and matched peripheral blood mononuclear cells. Each tissue-infiltrating repertoire was compared with the same patient's peripheral blood repertoire to measure divergence between tissue and blood T-cell populations. The paired cohort was made up of three low-grade glioma patients, eight primary glioblastoma patients and three non-glioma patients who contributed non-neoplastic brain tissue. What the research found in general, with its limitations: Tissue and blood shared very few CDR3 sequences, a result attributed to high CDR3 diversity and limited sampling. VJ-independent divergence between tissue and blood was below expectation in non-neoplastic patients but above expectation in all gliomas, especially low-grade gliomas. Group comparisons rested on small numbers: three non-neoplastic, three low-grade glioma and roughly eight glioblastoma patients.

From cysteine to phenylalanine, the CDR3 is 13 amino acids long. Here the CDR3 DNA is all that survives: 39 bases in frame from base 1. V drops 6 bases and J drops 2 bases, leaving 10 bases in between. This clonotype appeared many times. Its antigen has not been determined. It has no much larger one-base neighbor in the sample; base qualities were not kept. The iRepertoire nested amplicon-rescue multiplex PCR (arm-PCR) platform was used to amplify TCR alpha and beta CDR3 regions from RNA. For one-step reverse transcription and amplification, 100-400 ng of tissue mRNA or PBMC total RNA was used as input. Following bead purification, Illumina adapters were added by a secondary multiplex PCR, and the libraries were gel-purified between 200 and 400 bp. Internal 6-nucleotide barcodes were carried by the libraries and were used for demultiplexing. Libraries were sequenced on an Illumina MiSeq with 2x220 or 2x250 nucleotide paired-end reads. In the source study's methods: Paired reads were merged using FLASH 1.2.11 and were aligned to the GRCh37 human genome using BWA-MEM, after which TRA and TRB reads were extracted. An IMGT-derived reference of cassette sequences and CDR3 motifs, with pseudogenes included, was used for V and J assignment. Reads were translated in three frames, and productive CDR3s were defined by a C…FGXG motif without stop codons. Unique combinations of V-J cassette pair and CDR3 amino acid sequence were defined as clonotypes. Reads were filtered by Hamming distance, with the threshold set by the sequence error rate of each sample in mapped regions. TCRdb itself trimmed the public reads at Q25 with fastp, ran MiXCR and retained productive beta chains. Identical CDR3 proteins give one entry, which carries the most common genes and DNA. These V and J calls are TCRdb output, not the study's own analysis. In all, the sample holds approximately 120,000 distinct CDR3 sequences, and less than 30% of those were seen once. Of the sample, just under 35% is held by the ten largest clones.

The clonotype comes from a human donor with low-grade glioma or glioblastoma, undergoing nonglioma brain surgery, or in good health (not recorded which). The receptor chain draws on TRBV12-3 or TRBV12-4 and TRBJ1-2; the D gene remains uncertain. The sample consisted of glioma tissue, nonneoplastic brain tissue, or PBMCs (not recorded which). The nucleotide sequence is given as TGTGCCAGCAGAAGCCGACAAAACTATGGCTACACCTTC. Its amino acids are CASRSRQNYGYTF.